These 18 T cell receptor beta chains were sequenced from one sample in a study of shared clonotypes between healthy human individuals. The method was immunoSEQ multiplex PCR; TCRdb's version includes in-frame clones alone and lacks a portion of them. This sample carries under 2.5 million clones, 92% of them seen once, and the ten largest clones take around 0.38%. The sequenced material came from naive CD4+ T cells from PBMCs. Subset meaning: CD45RA+ positively selected. These receptors were collected from a man between 18 and 35 years old in good health. Some clones in this sample may be carry-over from other donors' samples.

In DNA form, the CDR3 reads TGTGCCACCAGGGGGGACTACTCCTACGAGCAGTACTTC. Residues: CATRGDYSYEQYF. The V and J genes are TRBV15 and TRBJ2-7, with TRBD2 matching over 7 bases. The CDR3 contains 13 residues. Germline V lookup: CDR1 LNHNV, CDR2 YYDKDF (reference sequence). The junction had 2 bases not matched to a gene; V was cut back by 6 bases and J by 0 bases.

The gene calls are TRBV2 and TRBJ2-7; TRBD2 might be the D (7 bases). Germline CDR1 reads SNHLY; CDR2 reads FYNNEI. The CDR3 extends over 13 amino acids. V lost 6 bases to trimming and J lost 6 bases, with 15 bases between them. The DNA of the CDR3 is TGTGCCAGCAGCTCCAAGGGGGGGAGCGAGCAGTACTTC. Protein: CASSSKGGSEQYF.

J is TRBJ1-5 and V is TRBV5-5, with TRBD1 matching over 8 bases. Germline CDR1 reads SGHKS; CDR2 reads YYEKEE (reference sequence). With V trimmed by 0 bases and J by 3 bases, 5 bases remained unmatched. The length of the CDR3 is 16 residues. The CDR3 loop reads CASSLVGTGNNQPQHF. CDR3 DNA sequence: TGTGCCAGCAGCTTGGTTGGGACAGGTAACAATCAGCCCCAGCATTTT.

Note on this clone: At one boundary the junction diverges from the germline segment, which might be a read error. The chain employs TRBV9 and TRBJ2-7; 9 positions match TRBD2. The V gene's germline CDR1 is SGDLS and CDR2 YYNGEE. CDR3 length: 15 amino acids. The CDR3 reads CASSPGGRAQYGQYF. The CDR3 DNA sequence: TGTGCCAGCAGCCCAGGCGGGAGGGCTCAGTACGGGCAGTACTTC.

The chain combines TRBV4-1 with TRBJ2-7; the D is unclear. The CDR3 contains 15 residues. Germline assignment: CDR1 MGHRA and CDR2 YSYEKL. Trimming took off 2 bases at V and 0 bases at J, with 11 bases between the two ends. The CDR3 spells CASSQRFLSSYEQYF. In DNA, the CDR3 is TGCGCCAGCAGCCAACGATTCCTGAGCTCCTACGAGCAGTACTTC.

The chain couples TRBV18 to TRBJ1-4, with a weak D call TRBD1 (6 bases). Trimming shortened V by 0 bases and J by 7 bases, and 12 bases separated the two germline ends. CDR1 KGHSH and CDR2 LQKENI come from the germline V gene. The CDR3 contains 15 residues. This chain's CDR3 is CASSPPGGAGEKLFF. CDR3 nucleotide sequence: TGTGCCAGCTCACCACCGGGGGGCGCGGGTGAAAAACTGTTTTTT.

This chain links TRBV9 with TRBJ2-5; D gene uncertain. Germline V CDR1 and CDR2: SGDLS, YYNGEE. Trimming shortened V by 0 bases and J by 1 base, and 7 bases separated the two germline ends. The CDR3 is 14 residues long. DNA of the CDR3: TGTGCCAGCAGCGTAGGTATCCGCCAAGAGACCCAGTACTTC. Translating gives CASSVGIRQETQYF.

This clone was recorded a few times. The V and J genes are TRBV30 and TRBJ1-1; 8 positions match TRBD1. This CDR3 region has 14 residues. Trimming at V came to 5 bases and at J to 1 base, leaving 6 bases not matched to a gene. Per the germline V gene, CDR1 is GTSNPN and CDR2 is SVGIG (reference sequence). CDR3 DNA: TGTGCCTGGGAACCCGGGACAGGGAACACTGAAGCTTTCTTT. Encoded protein: CAWEPGTGNTEAFF.

Comment on this clone: Other DNA sequences within the sample encode an identical CDR3. The rearrangement uses TRBV5-1 and TRBJ2-2; D gene unclear. Trimming cost V 0 bases and J 2 bases, with 8 bases left between them. CDR1 and CDR2 (germline): SGHRS, YFSETQ. CDR3 length: 15 amino acids. The CDR3 protein is CASSLGLANTGELFF. The CDR3 DNA reads TGCGCCAGCAGCTTGGGGCTGGCAAACACCGGGGAGCTGTTTTTT.

V usage is TRBV19 and J usage is TRBJ2-7; D uncertain. The CDR3 covers 14 residues. From germline, CDR1 is LNHDA and CDR2 SQIVND (reference sequence). The ends were cut back, 3 bases at V and 1 base at J, with 10 bases in the middle. The DNA of the CDR3 is TGTGCCAGTAGTATTTCGGCGGTATCCTACGAGCAGTACTTC. It translates to CASSISAVSYEQYF.

The rearrangement links TRBV19 to TRBJ1-1; no clear D. The CDR3 has 13 amino acids. The germline V gene has CDR1 LNHDA and CDR2 SQIVND (reference sequence). Trimming pared 3 bases from V and 4 bases from J, leaving 9 bases between. The CDR3, as DNA: TGTGCCAGTAGTATTATAGTGGGCACTGAAGCTTTCTTT. Residues: CASSIIVGTEAFF.

The rearrangement joins TRBV29-1 to TRBJ2-1; D unresolved. This CDR3 is 12 amino acids long. Trimming removed 4 bases at V and 8 bases at J, with 12 bases between. Germline V gives CDR1 SQVTM, CDR2 ANQGSEA. The CDR3 loop reads CSVVPSMDEQFF. The DNA for the CDR3 is TGCAGCGTTGTACCGTCAATGGATGAGCAGTTCTTC.

This clone was detected a few times. This sequence joins TRBV6-6 and TRBJ1-3, with D unresolved. V was cut by 6 bases and J by 0 bases, with 12 bases left in between. CDR3 length equals 15 residues. Germline assignment: CDR1 MNHNY and CDR2 SVGAGI (reference sequence). For the CDR3, the DNA is TGTGCCAGCAGACCCGACGGGAACTCTGGAAACACCATATATTTT. It codes for CASRPDGNSGNTIYF.

The V gene is TRBV5-4, the J gene TRBJ1-3; 10 positions match TRBD1. CDR3 length: 15 residues. After removal of 3 bases from V and 0 bases from J, the junction contained 0 bases not matched to a gene. Germline CDR1 SGHNT, CDR2 YYREEE (reference sequence). CDR3 loop: CASSWTGGSGNTIYF. In DNA, the CDR3 is TGTGCCAGCAGCTGGACAGGGGGCTCTGGAAACACCATATATTTT.

This clone came up once. This CDR3 is also generated by other DNA sequences in the sample. Here the CDR3 reads CASSLGGGETQYF. Here the CDR3 DNA reads TGTGCCAGCAGCTTAGGAGGGGGAGAGACCCAGTACTTC. The chain has TRBV11-2 and TRBJ2-5, with D maybe TRBD1 (6 bases). Germline CDR1 is SGHAT and CDR2 is FQNNGV. Trimming took 1 base from V and 4 from J, leaving 7 bases between them. CDR3 length: 13 residues.

This chain joins TRBV6-4 and TRBJ1-5, with D hard to call. The germline gives CDR1 MRHNA, CDR2 SNTAGT. The CDR3 extends over 13 amino acids. V was pared by 6 bases and J by 9 bases, with 15 bases between. Here the CDR3 reads CASSEGPRRPQHF. The CDR3 DNA is TGTGCCAGCAGCGAAGGGCCTCGTCGGCCCCAGCATTTT.

The chain recombines TRBV9 with TRBJ2-1; D is ambiguous. V shed 0 bases and J shed 5 bases, with 12 bases lying between them. CDR1 is SGDLS, CDR2 YYNGEE, per germline. This CDR3 is built from 15 residues. The CDR3 sequence is CASSVDPGGDNEQFF. Here the CDR3 DNA reads TGTGCCAGCAGCGTAGACCCCGGTGGGGACAATGAGCAGTTCTTC. Looking up the rest from reference TRBV9 and TRBJ2-1 gives the full variable domain: DSGVTQTPKHLITATGQRVTLRCSPRSGDLSVYWYQQSLDQGLQFLIQYYNGEERAKGNILERFSAQQFPDLHSELNLSSLELGDSALYFCASSVDPGGDNEQFFGPGTRLTVL.

The gene calls are TRBV11-2 and TRBJ2-7, with D possibly TRBD1 on 5 matching bases. Germline loops: CDR1 SGHAT, CDR2 FQNNGV. The CDR3 sequence is 15 residues long. The V end was cut by 2 bases, the J end by 2 bases, with 13 bases between. The CDR3 loop is CASSLYADTTYEQYF. The CDR3 region has the DNA TGTGCCAGCAGCTTATACGCGGACACTACCTACGAGCAGTACTTC.